Following are 25 T cell receptor beta chains from one sample sequenced in a study of regulatory T cells in long-lasting Graves disease. Sample time point: newly diagnosed GD, antithyroid drugs for less than 3 months. PBMCs provided the RNA from which the TCR library was made. The authors built TCR beta libraries using iRepertoire HTBI primers and Arm-PCR of CDR3 regions. TCRdb re-called the multiplex PCR reads with MiXCR, one entry per CDR3 protein. The table lists roughly 500,000 distinct CDR3 sequences, 12% to 15% of them singletons. A further study also used this sample, focusing on T cells in Graves' hyperthyroidism and ophthalmopathy.

Sequences were derived from peripheral blood mononuclear cells (PBMCs), sampled at new diagnosis, from a patient treated with antithyroid drugs. The receptors were sampled from a woman between 45 and 65 years old with Graves disease.

In this sample, this clonotype turned up many times. The rearrangement uses TRBV28 and TRBJ2-1; 7 bases map to TRBD1. V lost 2 bases to trimming and J lost 8 bases; unmatched junction nucleotides: 3. CDR3 length: 13 residues. Looked up from germline, CDR1 is MDHEN and CDR2 is SYDVKM. The CDR3: CASSLRQGDEQFF. The CDR3 nucleotides are TGTGCCAGCAGTTTACGACAGGGTGATGAGCAGTTCTTC.

This clonotype came up many times. The chain combines TRBV2 with TRBJ2-5, with 12 bases aligning to TRBD1. CDR3 length: 15 residues. After removal of 6 bases from V and 4 bases from J, the junction contained 6 bases not matched to a gene. CDR1 is SNHLY and CDR2 is FYNNEI in the germline V gene. CDR3 sequence (DNA): TGTGCCAGCAGCCCCCGGGACAGGGGGCGAGAGACCCAGTACTTC. This sequence encodes CASSPRDRGRETQYF.

This clonotype was seen repeatedly, ten times or more. The V gene is TRBV5-1, the J gene TRBJ1-2; 7 nucleotides line up with TRBD1. The CDR3 totals 14 residues. V shed 2 bases and J 2 bases; nucleotides not matched to a gene: 3. Germline CDR1 reads SGHRS; CDR2 reads YFSETQ. The CDR3 loop reads CASSFEQGNYGYTF. The DNA of the CDR3 is TGCGCCAGCAGCTTCGAACAGGGGAACTATGGCTACACCTTC.

This clonotype came up many times. J is TRBJ2-1 and V is TRBV20-1; 9 bases map to TRBD1. CDR3 length: 16 residues. The ends lost 1 base at V and 5 bases at J; junction bases unmatched: 9. Germline V gene lookup returns CDR1 DFQATT and CDR2 SNEGSKA (reference sequence). The CDR3 protein is CSARAPDRGKNNEQFF. In nucleotides, the CDR3 is TGCAGTGCTAGAGCGCCGGACAGGGGAAAGAACAATGAGCAGTTCTTC.

This clonotype was detected many times. V gene TRBV28 combines with J gene TRBJ2-3; 7 bases agree with TRBD2. The V and J ends lost 8 bases and 8 bases, in that order; junction bases with no gene match: 7. The CDR3 length is 12 residues. Per the germline V gene, CDR1 is MDHEN and CDR2 is SYDVKM. The CDR3 reads CASHGGSGTQYF. Written as DNA, the CDR3 is TGTGCCAGCCATGGCGGGAGCGGTACGCAGTATTTT. Together with reference TRBV28 and TRBJ2-3, the CDR3 gives the full variable domain: DVKVTQSSRYLVKRTGEKVFLECVQDMDHENMFWYRQDPGLGLRLIYFSYDVKMKEKGDIPEGYSVSREKKERFSLILESASTNQTSMYLCASHGGSGTQYFGPGTRLTVL.

The sample holds many counts of this clonotype. V gene TRBV20-1 combines with J gene TRBJ2-1; 8 positions match TRBD1. V shed 3 bases and J 4 bases; nucleotides not matched to a gene: 8. Germline lookup yields CDR1 DFQATT and CDR2 SNEGSKA (reference sequence). This CDR3 comprises 15 residues. The CDR3 DNA reads as TGCAGTGCTAGGGTACCGGGACAGGAATACAATGAGCAGTTCTTC. Protein product: CSARVPGQEYNEQFF.

This clonotype was counted ten times or more. The chain combines TRBV5-5 with TRBJ2-7, with 7 bases fitting TRBD2. There are 15 residues in the CDR3. V shed 4 bases and J 2 bases; nucleotides not matched to a gene: 9. Germline CDR1 is SGHKS and CDR2 is YYEKEE (reference sequence). This CDR3 is CASSAPSGGPYEQYF. The CDR3 DNA reads as TGTGCCAGCAGCGCACCTAGCGGAGGGCCCTACGAGCAGTACTTC.

The chain joins TRBV2 to TRBJ1-1; the D gene is possibly TRBD1 (6 bases). V gave up 8 bases and J gave up 3 bases, with 16 bases separating them. CDR1 is SNHLY, CDR2 FYNNEI, per germline. The CDR3 is made up of 14 amino acids. The CDR3 region is CASPMLGGHTEAFF. The CDR3, as DNA: TGTGCCAGCCCCATGCTAGGGGGGCACACTGAAGCTTTCTTT.

As regards this clonotype: At one end, the junction sequence differs from germline, possibly due to a read error. The chain links TRBV29-1 to TRBJ1-4; D is ambiguous. The CDR3 is 13 residues long. CDR1 is SQVTM, CDR2 ANQGSEA, per germline. DNA of the CDR3: TGCAGCGCCCGAGGTGACGGTAATGAAAGACTGTTTTTT. It codes for CSARGDGNERLFF.

This clonotype has ten or more counts. The chain joins TRBV6-2 or TRBV6-3 to TRBJ2-3; TRBD1 matches 7 bases. Germline CDR1 and CDR2: MNHEY and SVGEGT. This CDR3 comprises 14 residues. Trimming took 8 bases from V and 6 from J; bases not matched to a gene: 11. CDR3 in amino acids: CASRPTGLADTQYF. The CDR3 nucleotides are TGTGCCAGCCGACCGACAGGGTTGGCGGATACGCAGTATTTT.

In its sample, this clonotype was seen a few times. The chain joins TRBV28 to TRBJ1-4, with D uncertain. Trimming cost V 6 bases and J 8 bases, with 19 bases left between them. This CDR3 has 15 residues. Per germline, CDR1 MDHEN and CDR2 SYDVKM. CDR3 DNA sequence: TGTGCCAGCAGGCCGCTTGAGGGTTATGGAGAAAAACTGTTTTTT. It specifies CASRPLEGYGEKLFF.

This clonotype has more than one count but fewer than ten. The J gene is TRBJ2-7, the V gene TRBV19; tentative D call: TRBD1 (6 bases). Germline loops: CDR1 LNHDA, CDR2 SQIVND (reference sequence). The CDR3 has 15 amino acids. V was trimmed by 5 bases and J by 4 bases, leaving 18 bases between them. The CDR3 spells CASSDRAQGFYEQYV. DNA of the CDR3: TGTGCCAGTAGTGACCGGGCCCAGGGGTTTTACGAGCAGTACGTC.

This clonotype showed up many times. This chain joins TRBV20-1 and TRBJ2-5, with D possibly matching TRBD1 (6 bases). Germline CDR1 and CDR2: DFQATT and SNEGSKA (reference sequence). This CDR3 has 14 residues. Trimming shortened V by 0 bases and J by 1 base, and 9 bases separated the two germline ends. CDR3 bases: TGCAGTGCTAGAGAGGGGGCCGCCCAAGAGACCCAGTACTTC. It specifies CSAREGAAQETQYF.

Only a few counts were recorded for this clonotype. This chain connects TRBV20-1 to TRBJ2-7; D is perhaps TRBD2 (6 bases). Trimming removed 4 bases from V and 5 bases from J, with 21 bases in between. The length of the CDR3 is 15 residues. Germline CDR1 and CDR2: DFQATT and SNEGSKA (reference sequence). In DNA, the CDR3 is TGCAGTGCTACAAAGGTCTCGGGGAGGCAGCACGAGCAGTACTTC. As protein: CSATKVSGRQHEQYF.

Turning to this clonotype: A far larger clone is just one base off, so this is likely a read error. The rearrangement links TRBV5-5 to TRBJ2-7, with a tentative D call TRBD2 (6 bases). In germline, CDR1 is SGHKS, CDR2 YYEKEE (reference sequence). Trimming shortened V by 2 bases and J by 2 bases, and 14 bases separated the two germline ends. This CDR3 is 15 amino acids long. The CDR3 reads CASSLARGIAYEQYF. CDR3 nucleotides: TGTGCCAGCAGCTTAGCCCGCGGGATCGCCTACGAGCAGTACTTC.

This clonotype occurred many times. The V call is TRBV5-1, the J call TRBJ2-7; the D gene is possibly TRBD2 (6 bases). Trimming pared 4 bases from V and 4 bases from J, leaving 18 bases between. This CDR3 spans 15 amino acids. Germline V gene sequence: CDR1 SGHRS, CDR2 YFSETQ. The CDR3 is CASSIATTGTYEQYF. CDR3 nucleotides: TGCGCCAGCAGCATCGCAACCACCGGGACTTACGAGCAGTACTTC.

The V gene is TRBV6-2 or TRBV6-3, the J gene TRBJ2-2, with TRBD2 matching 13 bases. CDR3 length: 16 residues. CDR1 and CDR2 (germline): MNHEY, SVGEGT. V was clipped by 4 bases and J by 4 bases; unmatched bases: 3. As DNA, the CDR3 is TGTGCCAGCAGTTTCGGACTAGCGGGAGTCACCGGGGAGCTGTTTTTT. Its translation: CASSFGLAGVTGELFF.

This clonotype appeared a few times. The chain carries TRBV20-1 and TRBJ1-4; possible D gene TRBD1, 5 bases. Trimming took 0 bases from V and 5 from J, leaving 10 bases between them. There are 14 residues in the CDR3. The germline V gene encodes CDR1 DFQATT and CDR2 SNEGSKA (reference sequence). The CDR3 loop is CSARDSPGNEKLFF. The CDR3 DNA sequence: TGCAGTGCTAGAGATTCGCCAGGGAATGAAAAACTGTTTTTT.

This clonotype showed up many times. Here the CDR3 DNA reads TGTGCCAGCAGTAGGGACTTAGGTGAATACAATGAGCAGTTCTTC. Residues: CASSRDLGEYNEQFF. This chain links TRBV2 with TRBJ2-1; possibly TRBD2 for D (6 bases). The CDR3 spans 15 residues. The V gene lost 5 bases and the J gene lost 4 bases, with 15 bases spanning the gap. Germline assignment: CDR1 SNHLY and CDR2 FYNNEI.

This clonotype has a count of ten or more. The V gene is TRBV28, the J gene TRBJ2-1, with D perhaps assigned TRBD1 or TRBD2 (5 bases each). Per the germline V gene, CDR1 is MDHEN and CDR2 is SYDVKM. This CDR3 is built from 14 residues. V was pared by 5 bases and J by 4 bases, with 12 bases between. The CDR3 DNA sequence: TGTGCCAGCAGTCCAGGGAGTCGATACAATGAGCAGTTCTTC. Encoded protein: CASSPGSRYNEQFF. Drawing the rest from reference TRBV28 and TRBJ2-1, the complete variable domain is DVKVTQSSRYLVKRTGEKVFLECVQDMDHENMFWYRQDPGLGLRLIYFSYDVKMKEKGDIPEGYSVSREKKERFSLILESASTNQTSMYLCASSPGSRYNEQFFGPGTRLTVL.

The V and J genes are TRBV2 and TRBJ2-7; 15 bases are shared with TRBD2. V was clipped by 11 bases and J by 0 bases; unmatched bases: 8. This CDR3 is built from 16 residues. Germline CDR1 is SNHLY and CDR2 is FYNNEI. This CDR3 reads CACTPGLAGGSYEQYF. The CDR3 nucleotides read TGTGCCTGCACCCCGGGACTAGCGGGAGGCTCCTACGAGCAGTACTTC.

The chain links TRBV10-3 to TRBJ2-3; TRBD2 is a possible D gene (7 bases). The CDR3 has 15 residues. Germline V gene lookup returns CDR1 ENHRY and CDR2 SYGVKD. Trimming pared 10 bases from V and 0 bases from J, leaving 17 bases between. The CDR3 DNA sequence: TGTGCCAGCCGGGTGGGGGGGCCCAGCACAGATACGCAGTATTTT. Its protein product is CASRVGGPSTDTQYF.

Ten or more counts support this clonotype. V gene TRBV5-1 combines with J gene TRBJ2-3; D is undetermined. Germline loops: CDR1 SGHRS, CDR2 YFSETQ. The V end was cut by 0 bases, the J end by 6 bases, with 5 bases between. CDR3 length: 12 residues. The CDR3, as DNA: TGCGCCAGCAGCTTGGGTGTGGATACGCAGTATTTT. Its protein is CASSLGVDTQYF.

This clonotype occurred a few times. The rearrangement links TRBV6-2 or TRBV6-3 to TRBJ2-5; unclear D gene. V shed 4 bases and J shed 2 bases, with 26 bases lying between them. Germline CDR1 is MNHEY and CDR2 is SVGEGT. There are 19 residues in the CDR3. CDR3 protein: CASSFPASLTPINQETQYF. The CDR3 DNA follows: TGTGCCAGCAGTTTCCCCGCATCTCTTACACCTATAAATCAAGAGACCCAGTACTTC.

This clonotype was picked up a small number of times. The V call is TRBV7-2, the J call TRBJ2-1; D unclear. CDR1 is SGHTA, CDR2 FQGNSA, per germline. The CDR3 extends over 14 amino acids. V gave up 6 bases and J gave up 2 bases, with 11 bases separating them. The DNA of the CDR3 is TGTGCCAGCAGGCAAAGGGCGGCCTACAATGAGCAGTTCTTC. Its translation is CASRQRAAYNEQFF. Full variable domain (rest looked up from reference TRBV7-2 and TRBJ2-1): GAGVSQSPSNKVTEKGKDVELRCDPISGHTALYWYRQSLGQGLEFLIYFQGNSAPDKSGLPSDRFSAERTGGSVSTLTIQRTQQEDSAVYLCASRQRAAYNEQFFGPGTRLTVL.